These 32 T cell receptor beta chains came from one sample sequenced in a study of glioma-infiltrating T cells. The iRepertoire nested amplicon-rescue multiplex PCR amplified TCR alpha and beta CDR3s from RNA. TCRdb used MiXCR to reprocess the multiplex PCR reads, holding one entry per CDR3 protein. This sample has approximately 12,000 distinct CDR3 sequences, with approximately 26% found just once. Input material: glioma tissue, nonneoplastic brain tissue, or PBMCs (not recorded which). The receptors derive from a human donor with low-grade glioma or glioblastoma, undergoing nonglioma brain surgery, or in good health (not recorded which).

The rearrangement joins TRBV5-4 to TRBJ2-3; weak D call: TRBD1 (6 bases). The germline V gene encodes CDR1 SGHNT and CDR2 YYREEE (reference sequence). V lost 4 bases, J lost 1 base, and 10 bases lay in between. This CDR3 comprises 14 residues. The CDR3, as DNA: TGTGCCAGCAGCCCTCGGACAGGCACAGATACGCAGTATTTT. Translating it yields CASSPRTGTDTQYF.

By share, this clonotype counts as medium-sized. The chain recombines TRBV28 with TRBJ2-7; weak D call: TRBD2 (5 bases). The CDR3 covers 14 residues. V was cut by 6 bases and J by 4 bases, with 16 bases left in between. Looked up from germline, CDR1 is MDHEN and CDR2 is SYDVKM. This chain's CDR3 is CASSPTGKRYEQYF. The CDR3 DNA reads TGTGCCAGCAGCCCGACGGGGAAACGGTACGAGCAGTACTTC. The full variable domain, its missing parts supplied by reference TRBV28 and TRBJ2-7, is DVKVTQSSRYLVKRTGEKVFLECVQDMDHENMFWYRQDPGLGLRLIYFSYDVKMKEKGDIPEGYSVSREKKERFSLILESASTNQTSMYLCASSPTGKRYEQYFGPGTRLTVT.

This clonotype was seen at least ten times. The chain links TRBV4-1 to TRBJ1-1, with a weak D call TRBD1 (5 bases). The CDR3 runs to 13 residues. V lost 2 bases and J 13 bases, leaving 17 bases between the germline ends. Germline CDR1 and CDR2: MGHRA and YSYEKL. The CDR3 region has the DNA TGCGCCAGCAGCCAATCGGGACGCCGGGATGTTTTCTTT. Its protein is CASSQSGRRDVFF.

CDR3 sequence: CASSVDMNTEAFF. The CDR3 region has the DNA TGTGCCAGCAGCGTAGACATGAACACTGAAGCTTTCTTT. The chain couples TRBV9 to TRBJ1-1; D is unresolved. Germline CDR1 and CDR2: SGDLS and YYNGEE. Trimming shortened V by 0 bases and J by 0 bases, and 3 bases separated the two germline ends. This CDR3 comprises 13 residues.

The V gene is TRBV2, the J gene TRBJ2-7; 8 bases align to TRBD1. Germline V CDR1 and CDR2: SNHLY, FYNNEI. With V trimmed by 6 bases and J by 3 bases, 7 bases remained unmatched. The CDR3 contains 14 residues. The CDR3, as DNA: TGTGCCAGCAGACGGCCAGGGGGCCACTACGAGCAGTACTTC. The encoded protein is CASRRPGGHYEQYF.

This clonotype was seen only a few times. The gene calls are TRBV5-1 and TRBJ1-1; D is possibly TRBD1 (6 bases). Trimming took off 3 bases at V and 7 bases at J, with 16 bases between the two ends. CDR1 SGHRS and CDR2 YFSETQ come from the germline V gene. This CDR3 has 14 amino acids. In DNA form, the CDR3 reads TGCGCCAGCAGCTCGAGGGGGGATCCGGGTGAAGCTTTCTTT. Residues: CASSSRGDPGEAFF.

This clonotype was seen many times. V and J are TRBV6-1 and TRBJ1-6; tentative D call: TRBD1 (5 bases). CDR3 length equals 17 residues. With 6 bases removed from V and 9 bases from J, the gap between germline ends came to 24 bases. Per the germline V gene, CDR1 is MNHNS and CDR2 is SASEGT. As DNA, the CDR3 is TGTGCCAGCAGGCGAGGTTGGGGGGAAACGGCTGGTTCACCCCTCCACTTT. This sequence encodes CASRRGWGETAGSPLHF.

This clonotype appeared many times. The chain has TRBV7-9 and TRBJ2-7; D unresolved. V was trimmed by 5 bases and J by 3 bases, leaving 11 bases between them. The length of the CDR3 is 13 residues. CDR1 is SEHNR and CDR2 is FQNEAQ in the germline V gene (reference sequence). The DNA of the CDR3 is TGTGCCAGCAGCCGTTTCAGTTTCTACGAGCAGTACTTC. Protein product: CASSRFSFYEQYF.

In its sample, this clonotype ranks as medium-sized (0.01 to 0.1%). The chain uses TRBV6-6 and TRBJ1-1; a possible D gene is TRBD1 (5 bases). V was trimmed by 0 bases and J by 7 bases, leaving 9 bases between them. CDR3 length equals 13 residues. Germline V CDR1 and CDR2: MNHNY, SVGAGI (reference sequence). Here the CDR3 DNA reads TGTGCCAGCAGTTACTCGCAGGGAAATGAAGCTTTCTTT. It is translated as CASSYSQGNEAFF.

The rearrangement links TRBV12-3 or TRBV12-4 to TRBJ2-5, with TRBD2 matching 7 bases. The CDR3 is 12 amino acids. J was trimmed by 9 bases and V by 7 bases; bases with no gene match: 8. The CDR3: CASTTDAGAQYF. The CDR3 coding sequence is TGTGCCAGCACTACGGATGCGGGGGCCCAGTACTTC.

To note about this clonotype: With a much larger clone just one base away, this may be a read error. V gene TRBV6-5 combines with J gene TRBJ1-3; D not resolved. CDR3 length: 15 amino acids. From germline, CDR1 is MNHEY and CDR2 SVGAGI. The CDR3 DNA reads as TGTGCCAGCAGTTACTCGGGGATCTCTGGAAACAACATATATTTT. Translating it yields CASSYSGISGNNIYF.

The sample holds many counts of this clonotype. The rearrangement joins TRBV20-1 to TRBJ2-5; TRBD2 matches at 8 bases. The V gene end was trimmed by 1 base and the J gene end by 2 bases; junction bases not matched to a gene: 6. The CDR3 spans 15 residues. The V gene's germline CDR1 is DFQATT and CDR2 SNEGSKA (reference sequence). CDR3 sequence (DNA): TGCAGTGCTAGAGTTGCGGGAGGTGGTCAAGAGACCCAGTACTTC. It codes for CSARVAGGGQETQYF.

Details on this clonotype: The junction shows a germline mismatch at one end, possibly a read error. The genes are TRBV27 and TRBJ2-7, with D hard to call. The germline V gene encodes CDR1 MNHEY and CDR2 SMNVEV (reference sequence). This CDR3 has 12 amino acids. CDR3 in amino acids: CASFSASYEKYF. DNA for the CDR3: TGTGCCAGCTTCTCGGCATCCTACGAGAAGTACTTC.

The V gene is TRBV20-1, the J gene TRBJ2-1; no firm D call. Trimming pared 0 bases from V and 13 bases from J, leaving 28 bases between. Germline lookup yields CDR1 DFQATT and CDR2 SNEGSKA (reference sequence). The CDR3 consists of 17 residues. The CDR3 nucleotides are TGCAGTGCTAGAGATTTAGAACCGACGACCTTCCAAGAGACCCAGTTCTTC. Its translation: CSARDLEPTTFQETQFF.

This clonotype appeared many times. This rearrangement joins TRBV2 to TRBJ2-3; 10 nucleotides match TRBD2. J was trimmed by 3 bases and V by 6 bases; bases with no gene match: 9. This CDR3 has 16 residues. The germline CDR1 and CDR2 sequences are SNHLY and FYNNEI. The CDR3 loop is CASRRSTSGSTDTQYF. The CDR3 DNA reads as TGTGCCAGCAGAAGATCGACTAGCGGGTCTACAGATACGCAGTATTTT.

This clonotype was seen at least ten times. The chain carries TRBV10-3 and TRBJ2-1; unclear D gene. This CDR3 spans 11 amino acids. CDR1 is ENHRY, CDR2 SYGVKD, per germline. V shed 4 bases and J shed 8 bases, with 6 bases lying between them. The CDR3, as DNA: TGTGCCATCAGTGTTCGAGATGAGCAGTTCTTC. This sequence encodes CAISVRDEQFF.

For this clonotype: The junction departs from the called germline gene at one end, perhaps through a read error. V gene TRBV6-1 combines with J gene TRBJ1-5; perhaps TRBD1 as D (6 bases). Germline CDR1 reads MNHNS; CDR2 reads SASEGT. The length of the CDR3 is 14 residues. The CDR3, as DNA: TGTGCCAGCAGTGAATTACAGGGCTATCAGTCCCAGCATTTT. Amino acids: CASSELQGYQSQHF.

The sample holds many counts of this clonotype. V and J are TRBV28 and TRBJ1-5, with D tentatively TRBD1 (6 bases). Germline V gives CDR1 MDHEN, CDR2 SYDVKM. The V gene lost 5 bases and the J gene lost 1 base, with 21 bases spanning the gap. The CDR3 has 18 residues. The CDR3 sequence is CASSPARLQGVSNQPQHF. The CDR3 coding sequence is TGTGCCAGCAGTCCGGCCAGATTACAGGGTGTAAGCAATCAGCCCCAGCATTTT.

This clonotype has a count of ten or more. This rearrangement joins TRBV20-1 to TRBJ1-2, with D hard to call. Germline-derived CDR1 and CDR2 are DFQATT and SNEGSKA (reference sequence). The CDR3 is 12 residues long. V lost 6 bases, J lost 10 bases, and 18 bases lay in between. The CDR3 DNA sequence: TGCAGTGCCAGCCTGTGGGGAGGCATCTACACCTTC. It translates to CSASLWGGIYTF.

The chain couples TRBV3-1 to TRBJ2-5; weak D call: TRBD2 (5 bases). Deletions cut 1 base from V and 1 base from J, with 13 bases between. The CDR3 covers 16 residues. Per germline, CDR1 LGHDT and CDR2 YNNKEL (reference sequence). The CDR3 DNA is TGTGCCAGCAGCCAAGCAAGCGGACCAACCCAAGAGACCCAGTACTTC. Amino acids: CASSQASGPTQETQYF.

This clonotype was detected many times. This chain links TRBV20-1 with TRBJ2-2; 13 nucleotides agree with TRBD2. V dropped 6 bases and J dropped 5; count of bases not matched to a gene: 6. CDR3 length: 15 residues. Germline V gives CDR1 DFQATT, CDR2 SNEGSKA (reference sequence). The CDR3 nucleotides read TGCAGTGCCAAAGGACTAGCGGGAGATACCGGGGAGCTGTTTTTT. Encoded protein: CSAKGLAGDTGELFF.

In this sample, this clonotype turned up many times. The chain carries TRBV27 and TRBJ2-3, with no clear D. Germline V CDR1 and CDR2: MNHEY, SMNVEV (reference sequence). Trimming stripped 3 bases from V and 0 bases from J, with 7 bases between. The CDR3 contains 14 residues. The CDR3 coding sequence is TGTGCCAGCAGTTTTTCCAGTAGCACAGATACGCAGTATTTT. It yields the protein CASSFSSSTDTQYF.

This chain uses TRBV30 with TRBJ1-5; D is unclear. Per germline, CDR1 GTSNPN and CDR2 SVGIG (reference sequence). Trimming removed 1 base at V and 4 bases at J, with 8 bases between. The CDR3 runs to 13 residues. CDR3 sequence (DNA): TGTGCCTGGAGTGAAAGTTGGAATCAGCCCCAGCATTTT. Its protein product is CAWSESWNQPQHF.

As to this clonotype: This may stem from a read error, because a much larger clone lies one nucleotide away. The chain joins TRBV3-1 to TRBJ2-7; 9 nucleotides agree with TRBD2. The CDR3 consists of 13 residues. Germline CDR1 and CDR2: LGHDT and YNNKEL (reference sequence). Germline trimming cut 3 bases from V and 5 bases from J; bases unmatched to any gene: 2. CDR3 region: CASSQAGGHEQYF. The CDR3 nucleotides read TGTGCCAGCAGCCAGGCGGGAGGGCACGAGCAGTACTTC.

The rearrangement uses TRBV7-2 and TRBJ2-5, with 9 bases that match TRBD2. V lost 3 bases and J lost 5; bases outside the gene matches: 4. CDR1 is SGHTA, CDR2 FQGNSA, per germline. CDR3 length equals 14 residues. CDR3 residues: CASSLSTSGETQYF. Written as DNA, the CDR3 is TGTGCCAGCAGCTTGTCTACTAGCGGGGAGACCCAGTACTTC.

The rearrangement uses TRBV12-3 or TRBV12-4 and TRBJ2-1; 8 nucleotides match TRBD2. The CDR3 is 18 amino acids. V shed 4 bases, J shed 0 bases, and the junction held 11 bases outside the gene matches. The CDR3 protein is CASSSLFRSGSSYNEQFF. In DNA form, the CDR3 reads TGTGCCAGCAGTTCCTTATTCCGAAGCGGGAGCTCCTACAATGAGCAGTTCTTC.

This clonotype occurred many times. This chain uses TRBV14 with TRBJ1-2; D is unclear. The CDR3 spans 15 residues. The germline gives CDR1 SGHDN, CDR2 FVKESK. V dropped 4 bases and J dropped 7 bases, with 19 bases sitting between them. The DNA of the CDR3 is TGTGCCAGCAGCCTCATGGAACAGCACACCTCTGGCTACACCTTC. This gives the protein CASSLMEQHTSGYTF.

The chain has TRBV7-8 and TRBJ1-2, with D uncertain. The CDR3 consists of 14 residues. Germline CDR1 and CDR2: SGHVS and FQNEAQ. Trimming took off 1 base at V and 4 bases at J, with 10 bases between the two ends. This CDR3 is CASSLGTAAYGYTF. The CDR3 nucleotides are TGTGCCAGCAGCTTAGGAACCGCAGCCTATGGCTACACCTTC.

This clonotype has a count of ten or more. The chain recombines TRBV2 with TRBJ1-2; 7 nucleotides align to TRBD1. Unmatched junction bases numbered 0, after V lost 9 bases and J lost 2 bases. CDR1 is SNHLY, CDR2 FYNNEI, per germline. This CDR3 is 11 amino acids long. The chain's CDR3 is CARGQNYGYTF. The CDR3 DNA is TGTGCCAGGGGACAGAACTATGGCTACACCTTC.

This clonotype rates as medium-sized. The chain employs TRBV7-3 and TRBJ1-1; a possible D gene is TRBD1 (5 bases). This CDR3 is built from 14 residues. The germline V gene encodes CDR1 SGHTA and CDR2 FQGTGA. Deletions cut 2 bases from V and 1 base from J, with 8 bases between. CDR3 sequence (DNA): TGTGCCAGCAGCTTATCAGGGAAGAACACTGAAGCTTTCTTT. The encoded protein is CASSLSGKNTEAFF.

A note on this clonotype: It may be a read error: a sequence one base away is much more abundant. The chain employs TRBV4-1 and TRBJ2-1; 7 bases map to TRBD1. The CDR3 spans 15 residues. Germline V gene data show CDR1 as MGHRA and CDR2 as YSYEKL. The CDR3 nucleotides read TGCGCCAGCAGCCAAGAAGACAGGGCCTACAATGAGCGGTTCTTC. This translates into CASSQEDRAYNERFF.

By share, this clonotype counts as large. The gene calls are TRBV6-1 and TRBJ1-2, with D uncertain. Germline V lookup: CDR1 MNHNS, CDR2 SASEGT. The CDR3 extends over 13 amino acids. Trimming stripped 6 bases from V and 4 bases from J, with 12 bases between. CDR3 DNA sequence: TGTGCCAGCAGACCTAGCCTGGCCTATGGCTACACCTTC. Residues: CASRPSLAYGYTF.